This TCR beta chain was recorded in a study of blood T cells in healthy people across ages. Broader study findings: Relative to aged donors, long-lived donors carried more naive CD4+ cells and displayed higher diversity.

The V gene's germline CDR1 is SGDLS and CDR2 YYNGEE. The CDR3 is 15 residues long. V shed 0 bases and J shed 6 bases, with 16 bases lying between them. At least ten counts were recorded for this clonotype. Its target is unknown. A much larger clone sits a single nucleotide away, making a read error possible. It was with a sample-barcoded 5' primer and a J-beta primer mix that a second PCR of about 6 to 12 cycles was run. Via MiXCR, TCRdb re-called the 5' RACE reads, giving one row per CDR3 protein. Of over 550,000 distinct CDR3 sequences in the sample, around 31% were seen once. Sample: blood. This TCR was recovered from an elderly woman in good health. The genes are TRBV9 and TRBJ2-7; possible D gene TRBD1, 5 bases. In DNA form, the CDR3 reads TGTGCCAGCAGCGTAGACCCTGTTAATAGGGGCGAGCAGTACTTC. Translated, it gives CASSVDPVNRGEQYF. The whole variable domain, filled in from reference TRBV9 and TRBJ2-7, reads DSGVTQTPKHLITATGQRVTLRCSPRSGDLSVYWYQQSLDQGLQFLIQYYNGEERAKGNILERFSAQQFPDLHSELNLSSLELGDSALYFCASSVDPVNRGEQYFGPGTRLTVT.